The clone carrying this TCR beta chain was seen many times. Its antigen is undetermined. The trim removed 6 bases at V and 4 bases at J, leaving 3 bases unmatched. CDR1 is SGHTA, CDR2 FQGTGA, per germline. The CDR3 runs to 13 residues. Unique molecular identifiers tagged the TCR beta cDNA libraries. TCRdb passed the PCR reads through MiXCR, listing each CDR3 protein once. The table lists about 400,000 distinct CDR3 sequences, roughly 36% of them singletons. The data derive from a study of post-analysis software for immune sequencing data. Study findings and constraints: Elevated frequency relative to controls characterized roughly 5 TRBV segments in patients, TRBV5-6, TRBV5-1 and TRBV20-1 among them.

The chain couples TRBV7-3 to TRBJ1-1; 9 positions agree with TRBD1. The specimen sequenced was blood. The receptor was derived from a girl aged 10 to 17 with multiple sclerosis. The chain's CDR3 is CASSSGQGTEAFF. DNA of the CDR3: TGTGCCAGCAGTTCGGGACAGGGCACTGAAGCTTTCTTT.